Listed below are T cell receptor beta chains from one sample, sequenced in a study of radiation and T cells in renal cell carcinoma. Clones were read by immunoSEQ multiplex PCR, and TCRdb kept only the in-frame ones, dropping some. This table has around 19,000 clones, about 56% appearing once. Material: tumor tissue, obtained from a patient whose treatment included radiotherapy and nephrectomy. These receptors all stem from a man aged 50-59 years with renal cell carcinoma. Both conserved end residues are trimmed from each CDR3.

v_call,j_call,cdr3_aa
TRBV6-1,TRBJ2-7,ASRPGGGANEQY
TRBV2,TRBJ2-5,ASGLAGSATQY
TRBV5-1,TRBJ2-1,ASSLTGTENNEQF
TRBV9,TRBJ2-7,ASSVGLAGIEQY
TRBV28,TRBJ2-1,ASSTPTLDSNEQF
TRBV7-2,TRBJ2-6,ASSKTGIEASGANVLT
TRBV13,TRBJ2-1,ASSAYRGNEQF
TRBV30,TRBJ1-1,AWSVPDRNTEAF
TRBV7-8,TRBJ1-1,ASSSRGDWGTEAF
TRBV6-5,TRBJ1-1,ASSLLGVSTEAF
TRBV5-1,TRBJ1-2,ASSLGQPDRGYGYT
TRBV5-1,TRBJ2-1,ASSSGLTNEQF
TRBV9,TRBJ2-3,ASRRGPGLYLADTQY
TRBV28,TRBJ2-3,ASSLSASGGAKDTQY
TRBV4-3,TRBJ2-1,ASSQDPGTSSYNEQF
TRBV6-6,TRBJ2-3,ASSFAGGSTDTQY
TRBV5-1,TRBJ2-1,ASSLVAGGGYNEQF
TRBV6-1,TRBJ1-1,ASSIQGSAEAF
TRBV30,TRBJ2-1,AWSGERTKNPYNEQF
TRBV7-2,TRBJ2-7,ASSDQKLSYEQY
TRBV2,TRBJ2-3,ASSSPVGVADTQY
TRBV19,TRBJ2-3,ASRSGHPKGTDTQY
TRBV5-1,TRBJ2-5,ASSLGTPGETQY
TRBV7-2,TRBJ2-5,AGRRAGGAWETQY
TRBV6-6,TRBJ2-7,ASRAGAEQY
TRBV19,TRBJ2-1,ASSYGGRYNEQF
TRBV27,TRBJ2-7,ASSPYRVLGEQY
TRBV7-2,TRBJ2-5,ASSFGSKETQY
TRBV29-1,TRBJ1-2,SVAGQGAVYGYT
TRBV5-5,TRBJ1-4,ASSLGSGRVNEKLF
TRBV6-1,TRBJ1-3,ASSFRQEEEAIY
TRBV27,TRBJ1-2,ASSSAGKLLEYGYT
TRBV7-2,TRBJ1-1,ASRLQGRNTEAF
TRBV5-6,TRBJ1-4,ASSTGTGYEKLF
TRBV6-5,TRBJ1-6,ASSLNAPGRTLH
TRBV2,TRBJ2-3,ASSAQIYRDRNTQY
TRBV30,TRBJ1-1,AWSVDLNTEAF
TRBV19,TRBJ1-5,ASSIWSGNQPQH
TRBV7-9,TRBJ2-1,ASSSGTSGKDRDEQF
TRBV14,TRBJ2-5,ASSKAIETQY
TRBV7-8,TRBJ2-7,ASSARDRGSTYEQY
TRBV5-8,TRBJ1-5,ASSQFLGQGNQPQH
TRBV29-1,TRBJ1-1,SVDRGQNTEAF
TRBV7-9,TRBJ1-4,ASSLADVREKLF
TRBV9,TRBJ2-7,ASSEGQGEVYEQY
TRBV19,TRBJ2-5,ASKSRGANQETQY